This T cell receptor (beta chain) comes out of a study of T cell responses to AZD1222 COVID-19 vaccine. Study results and limitations: Among those given AZD1222, only six were seropositive at baseline.

V was trimmed by 3 bases and J by 0 bases, leaving 9 bases between them. Germline loops: CDR1 SGHVS, CDR2 FNYEAQ. The CDR3 contains 14 residues. Assay: immunoSEQ multiplex PCR; the TCRdb copy retains only in-frame clones and omits some. The sample consists of around 260,000 clones, 85% to 95% of them appearing once. Regarding this clone: What it binds is unknown.

V is TRBV7-6 and J is TRBJ2-7; D is ambiguous. The material was peripheral blood, obtained on day 0 of AZD1222 vaccination. This clonotype was obtained from an adult in good health. CDR3 nucleotides: TGTGCCAGCAGCTTGGCTCTCAGCTCCTACGAGCAGTACTTC. Translated: CASSLALSSYEQYF.